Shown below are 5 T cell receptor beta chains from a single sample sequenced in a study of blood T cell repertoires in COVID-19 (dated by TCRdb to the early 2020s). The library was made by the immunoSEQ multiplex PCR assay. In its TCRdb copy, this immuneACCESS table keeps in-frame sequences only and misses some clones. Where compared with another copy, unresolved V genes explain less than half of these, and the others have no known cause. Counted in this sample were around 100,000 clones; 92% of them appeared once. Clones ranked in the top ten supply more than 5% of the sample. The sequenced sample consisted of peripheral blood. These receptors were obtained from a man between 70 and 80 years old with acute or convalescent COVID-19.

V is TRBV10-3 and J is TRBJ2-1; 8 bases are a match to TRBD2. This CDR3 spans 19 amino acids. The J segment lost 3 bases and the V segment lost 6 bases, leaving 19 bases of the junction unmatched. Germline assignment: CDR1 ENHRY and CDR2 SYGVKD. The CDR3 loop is CAISELGTRDIDGYNEQFF. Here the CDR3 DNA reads TGTGCCATCAGCGAATTAGGGACTAGGGACATCGACGGCTACAATGAGCAGTTCTTC.

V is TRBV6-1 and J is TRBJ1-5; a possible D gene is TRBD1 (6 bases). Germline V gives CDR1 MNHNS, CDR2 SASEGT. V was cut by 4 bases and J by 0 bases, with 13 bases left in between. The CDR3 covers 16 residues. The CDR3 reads CASSAPRGYSNQPQHF. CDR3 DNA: TGTGCCAGCAGTGCTCCCAGGGGTTATAGCAATCAGCCCCAGCATTTT.

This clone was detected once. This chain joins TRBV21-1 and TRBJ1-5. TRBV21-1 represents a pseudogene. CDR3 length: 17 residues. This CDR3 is CASSKRRGETSNQPQHF. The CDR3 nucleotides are TGTGCCAGCAGCAAAAGGCGGGGGGAAACTAGCAATCAGCCCCAGCATTTT.

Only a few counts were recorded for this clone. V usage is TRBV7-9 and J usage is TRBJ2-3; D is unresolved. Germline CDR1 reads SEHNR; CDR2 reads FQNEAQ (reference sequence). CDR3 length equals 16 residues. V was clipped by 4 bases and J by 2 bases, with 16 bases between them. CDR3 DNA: TGTGCCAGCAGCTCCACCAGCGTGAGGAACACAGATACGCAGTATTTT. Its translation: CASSSTSVRNTDTQYF.

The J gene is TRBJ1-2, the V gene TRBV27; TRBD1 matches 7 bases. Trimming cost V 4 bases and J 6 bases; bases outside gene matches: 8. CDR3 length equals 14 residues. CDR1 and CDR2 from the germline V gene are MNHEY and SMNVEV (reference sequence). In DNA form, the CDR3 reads TGTGCCAGCAGTTCACGTCGGCAGGGGGATGGCTACACCTTC. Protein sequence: CASSSRRQGDGYTF.